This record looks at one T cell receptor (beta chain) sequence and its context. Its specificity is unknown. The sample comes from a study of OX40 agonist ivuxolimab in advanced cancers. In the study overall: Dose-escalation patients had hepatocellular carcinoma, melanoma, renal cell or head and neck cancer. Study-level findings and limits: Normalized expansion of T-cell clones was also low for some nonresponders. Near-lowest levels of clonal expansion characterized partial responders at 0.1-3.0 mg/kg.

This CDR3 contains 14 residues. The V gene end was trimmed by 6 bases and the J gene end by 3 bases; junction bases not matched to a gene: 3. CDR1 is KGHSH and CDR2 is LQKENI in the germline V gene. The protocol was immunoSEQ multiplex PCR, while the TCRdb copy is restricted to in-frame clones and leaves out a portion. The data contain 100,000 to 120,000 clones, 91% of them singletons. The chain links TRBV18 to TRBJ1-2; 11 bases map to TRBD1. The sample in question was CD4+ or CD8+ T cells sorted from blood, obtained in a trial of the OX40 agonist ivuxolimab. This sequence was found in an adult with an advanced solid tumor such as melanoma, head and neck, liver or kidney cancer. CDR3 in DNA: TGTGCCAGCTCCTCGGGACAGGGGGACTATGGCTACACCTTC. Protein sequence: CASSSGQGDYGYTF.